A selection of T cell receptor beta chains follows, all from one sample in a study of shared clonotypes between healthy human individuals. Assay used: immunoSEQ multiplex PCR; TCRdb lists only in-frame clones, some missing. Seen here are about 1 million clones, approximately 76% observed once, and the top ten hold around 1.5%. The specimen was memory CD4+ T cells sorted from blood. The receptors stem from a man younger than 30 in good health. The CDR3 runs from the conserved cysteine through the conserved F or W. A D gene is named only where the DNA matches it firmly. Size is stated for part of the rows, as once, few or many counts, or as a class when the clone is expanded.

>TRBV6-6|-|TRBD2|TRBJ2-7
TGTGCCAGCAGGCAGGGTAGCGGGCCTTACGAGCAGTACTTC
CASRQGSGPYEQYF
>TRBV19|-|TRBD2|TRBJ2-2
TGTGCCAGTGGGGGACTAGCGGGGAGCAACACCGGGGAGCTGTTTTTT
CASGGLAGSNTGELFF
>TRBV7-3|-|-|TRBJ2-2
TGTGCCAGCAGCTTAGAGGGGACCGGGGAGCTGTTTTTT
CASSLEGTGELFF
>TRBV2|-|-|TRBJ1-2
TGTGCCAGCAGTGAGAATGGGGGGCATGGTGGCTACACCTTC
CASSENGGHGGYTF
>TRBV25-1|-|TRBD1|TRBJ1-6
TGTGCCAGCAGCCGGACAGGGGGAAATTCACCCCTCCACTTT
CASSRTGGNSPLHF
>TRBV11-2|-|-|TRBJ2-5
TGTGCCAGCAGCTTACAGGGCTCAAGAGAGGAGACCCAGTACTTC
CASSLQGSREETQYF
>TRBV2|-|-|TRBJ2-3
TGTGCCAGCAGTGAAGAATCTATAAGCACAGATACGCAGTATTTT
CASSEESISTDTQYF
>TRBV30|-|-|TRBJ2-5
TGTGCCTGGAGCCTGAACGGGTACGAGGAGTACTTC
CAWSLNGYEEYF
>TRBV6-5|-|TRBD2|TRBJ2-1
TGTGCCAGCAGGGGGACTAGTGGCCCAGCTGAGCAGTTCTTC
CASRGTSGPAEQFF
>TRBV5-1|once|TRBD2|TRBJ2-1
TGCGCCAGCAGTAGCGGGGGGAGCTCCTACAATGAGCAGTTCTTC
CASSSGGSSYNEQFF
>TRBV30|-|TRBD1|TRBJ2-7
TGTGCCTGGAGTACACCGGGACAGCCCTACGAGCAGTACTTC
CAWSTPGQPYEQYF
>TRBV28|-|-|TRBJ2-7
TGTGCCAGCAGTTGGCGGGTTCCCAGCGAGCAGTACTTC
CASSWRVPSEQYF
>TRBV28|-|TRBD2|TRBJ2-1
TGTGCCAGCAGTCCCGGACTAGCGGGGGGCTCCTACAATGAGCAGTTCTTC
CASSPGLAGGSYNEQFF
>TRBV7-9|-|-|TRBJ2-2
TGTGCCAGCAGCCCCGCTCGGGAATTTAACACCGGGGAGCTGTTTTTT
CASSPAREFNTGELFF
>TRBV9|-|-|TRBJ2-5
TGTGCCAGCAGCGTGATGACCGGGACCAAGGGGGAGACCCAGTACTTC
CASSVMTGTKGETQYF
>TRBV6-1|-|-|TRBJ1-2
TGTGCCAGCAGTGAATCTCACGGGGGAGGCTATGGCTACACCTTC
CASSESHGGGYGYTF
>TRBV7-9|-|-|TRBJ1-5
TGTGCCAGCAGCGGGGGTCTGGGGTACAATCAGCCCCAGCATTTT
CASSGGLGYNQPQHF
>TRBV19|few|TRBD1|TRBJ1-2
TGTGCCAGTAGTCCGAGGCCCGGGACAGACTTCTACACCTTC
CASSPRPGTDFYTF
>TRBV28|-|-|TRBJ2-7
TGTGCCAGCAGTTTGGGACGGACCCTATACGAGCAGTACTTC
CASSLGRTLYEQYF
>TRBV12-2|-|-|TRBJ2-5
TGTGCAAGTCCCTCGGGGGAACCTCTTCGGGAGACCCAGTACTTC
CASPSGEPLRETQYF
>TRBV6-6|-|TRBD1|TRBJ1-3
TGTGCCAGCAGTTACCCCAGACAGGGAACGGGAAACACCATATATTTT
CASSYPRQGTGNTIYF
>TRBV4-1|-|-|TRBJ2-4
TGCGCCAGCAGCCAAATCGCGAGTACGACCAAAAACATTCAGTACTTC
CASSQIASTTKNIQYF
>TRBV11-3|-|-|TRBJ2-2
TGTGCCAGCAGCTTACGCGAGGGCGCCGGGGAGCTGTTTTTT
CASSLREGAGELFF
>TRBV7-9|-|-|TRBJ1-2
TGTGCCAGCAGCTTAGTATCGGATAACTATGGCTACACCTTC
CASSLVSDNYGYTF
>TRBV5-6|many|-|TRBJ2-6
TGTGCCAGCAGCTTGGGAGGAGACTCTGGGGCCAACGTCCTGACTTTC
CASSLGGDSGANVLTF
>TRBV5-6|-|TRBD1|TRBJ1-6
TGTGCCAGCAGCTTCGCCGACAGGGAAGGATCACCCCTCCACTTT
CASSFADREGSPLHF
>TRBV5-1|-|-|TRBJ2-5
TGCGCCAGCAGCGGAGGGATAGCGGCCATACAAGAGACCCAGTACTTC
CASSGGIAAIQETQYF
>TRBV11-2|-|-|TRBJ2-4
TGTGCCAGCAGCTTAGATGGGGGCGGCATTCAGTACTTC
CASSLDGGGIQYF
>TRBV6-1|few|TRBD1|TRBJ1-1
TGTGCCAGCATCTCCCAGGGGGGGAACACTGAAGCTTTCTTT
CASISQGGNTEAFF
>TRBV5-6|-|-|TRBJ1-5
TGTGCCAGCAGCTTGGGGGGGTCAGGAGCTCGATTCAATCAGCCCCAGCATTTT
CASSLGGSGARFNQPQHF
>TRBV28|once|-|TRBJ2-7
TGTGCCAGCAGTTCTACATCTCCCTACGAGCAGTACTTC
CASSSTSPYEQYF
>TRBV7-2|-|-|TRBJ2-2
TGTGCCAGCAGCTTAGAAACCCTTGTGGGGGAGCTGTTTTTT
CASSLETLVGELFF
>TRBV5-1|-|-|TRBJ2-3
TGCGCCAGCATGGAAGGGACTAGCACAGATACGCAGTATTTT
CASMEGTSTDTQYF
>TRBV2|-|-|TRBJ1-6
TGTGCCAGCAGTTCCGAGGGACGGTCCGATTCACCCCTCCACTTT
CASSSEGRSDSPLHF
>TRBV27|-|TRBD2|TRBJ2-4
TGTGCCAGCAGGCAACTTACCGGGACTAGCGGTACCGGGGGAAACATTCAGTACTTC
CASRQLTGTSGTGGNIQYF
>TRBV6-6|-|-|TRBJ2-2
TGTGCCAGCAGTTCCAGCCGCGGGGAGCTGTTTTTT
CASSSSRGELFF
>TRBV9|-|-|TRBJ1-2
TGTGCCAGCAGCCCAGGGGCAGGTCCCGCCTATGGCTACACCTTC
CASSPGAGPAYGYTF
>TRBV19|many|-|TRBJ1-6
TGTGCCAGTGAGGGGACCGCCGGGTATAATTCACCCCTCCACTTT
CASEGTAGYNSPLHF
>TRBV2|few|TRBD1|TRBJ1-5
TGTGCCAGCAGAGGTCAGGGGGCGCGATCAAATCAGCCCCAGCATTTT
CASRGQGARSNQPQHF
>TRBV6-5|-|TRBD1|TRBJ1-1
TGTGCCAGCAGTTCCAGGGGGGCGTTCATGAACACTGAAGCTTTCTTT
CASSSRGAFMNTEAFF
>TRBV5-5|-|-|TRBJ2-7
TGTGCCAGCACCGATACGGAGTACAGGTTACAGCAGTACTTC
CASTDTEYRLQQYF
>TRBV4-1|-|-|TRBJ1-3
TGCGCCAGCAGCACTCGACAGAGCTCTGGAAACACCATATATTTT
CASSTRQSSGNTIYF
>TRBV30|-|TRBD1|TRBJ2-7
TGTGCCTGGAGTTACCGGGACAGGCGTCCCGAGCAGTACTTC
CAWSYRDRRPEQYF
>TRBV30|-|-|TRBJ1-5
TGTGCCTGGAGTGGACAGAATAGCAATCAGCCCCAGCATTTT
CAWSGQNSNQPQHF
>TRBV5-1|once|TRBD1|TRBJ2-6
TGCGCCAGCAGCCCTGACAGGGGTAGATCTGGGGCCAACGTCCTGACTTTC
CASSPDRGRSGANVLTF
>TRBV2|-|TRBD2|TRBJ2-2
TGTGCCAGCAGTCTATTAGCGGGAGCCGGGGAGCTGTTTTTT
CASSLLAGAGELFF
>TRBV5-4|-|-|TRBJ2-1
TGTGCCAGCAGCTTGGTAGCGTCTAGTGAGCAGTTCTTC
CASSLVASSEQFF
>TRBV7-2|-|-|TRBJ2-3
TGTGCCAGCAGCTCAAGAGCAGATACGCAGTATTTT
CASSSRADTQYF
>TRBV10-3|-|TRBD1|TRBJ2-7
TGTGCCATCAGAAAAGGGGGCCAGGGTCTCTACGAGCAGTACTTC
CAIRKGGQGLYEQYF
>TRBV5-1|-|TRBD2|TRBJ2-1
TGCGCCAGCAGCCATGGCCAGCGGGGGGCCTACAATGAGCAGTTCTTC
CASSHGQRGAYNEQFF
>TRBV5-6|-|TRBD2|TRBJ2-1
TGTGCCAGCAGCTTGGCCGATGGGACTAGCGGGGCTCGACTCTTC
CASSLADGTSGARLF
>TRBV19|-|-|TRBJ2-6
TGTGCCAGTAGTATTTGGTTCCTCACCAAGTCTGGGGCCAACGTCCTGACTTTC
CASSIWFLTKSGANVLTF
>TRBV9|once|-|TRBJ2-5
TGTGCCAGCAGCGTAGCAGGTTGGAGGGAAGAGACCCAGTACTTC
CASSVAGWREETQYF
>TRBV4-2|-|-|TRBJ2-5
TGTGCCAGCATGCCTCACGGGGGGCCGGGAGAGACCCAGTACTTC
CASMPHGGPGETQYF